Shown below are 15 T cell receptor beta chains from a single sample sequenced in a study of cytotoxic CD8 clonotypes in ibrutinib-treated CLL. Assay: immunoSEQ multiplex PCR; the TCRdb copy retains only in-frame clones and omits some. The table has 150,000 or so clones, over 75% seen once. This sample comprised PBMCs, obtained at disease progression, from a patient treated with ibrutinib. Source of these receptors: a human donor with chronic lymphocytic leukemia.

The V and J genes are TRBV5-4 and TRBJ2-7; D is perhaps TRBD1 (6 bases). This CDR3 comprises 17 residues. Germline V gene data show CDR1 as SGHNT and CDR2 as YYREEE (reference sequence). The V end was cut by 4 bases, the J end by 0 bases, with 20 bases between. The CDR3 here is CASSPRPWTADSYEQYF. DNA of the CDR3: TGTGCCAGCAGCCCGCGTCCCTGGACAGCGGACTCCTACGAGCAGTACTTC.

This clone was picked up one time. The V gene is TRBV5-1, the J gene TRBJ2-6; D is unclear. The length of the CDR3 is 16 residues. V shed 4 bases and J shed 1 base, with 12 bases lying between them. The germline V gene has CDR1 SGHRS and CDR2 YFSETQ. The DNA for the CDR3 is TGCGCCAGCAGCCGAGTCCAGAATTCTGGGGCCAACGTCCTGACTTTC. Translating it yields CASSRVQNSGANVLTF. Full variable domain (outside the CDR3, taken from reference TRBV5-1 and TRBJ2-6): KAGVTQTPRYLIKTRGQQVTLSCSPISGHRSVSWYQQTPGQGLQFLFEYFSETQRNKGNFPGRFSGRQFSNSRSEMNVSTLELGDSALYLCASSRVQNSGANVLTFGAGSRLTVL.

CDR3 coding DNA: TGTGCCAGCAGTCGCGGACAGGGGGCGGTTTCGTCCCACGAGCAGTACTTC. This codes for CASSRGQGAVSSHEQYF. The rearrangement links TRBV28 to TRBJ2-7, with TRBD1 matching over 11 bases. Germline V gene lookup returns CDR1 MDHEN and CDR2 SYDVKM. With 5 bases clipped from V and 5 bases from J, the junction kept 14 bases outside the gene matches. The CDR3 has 17 amino acids.

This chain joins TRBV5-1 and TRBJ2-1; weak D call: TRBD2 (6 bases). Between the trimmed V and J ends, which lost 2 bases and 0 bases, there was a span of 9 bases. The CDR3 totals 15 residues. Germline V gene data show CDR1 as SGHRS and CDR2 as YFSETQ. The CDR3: CASSFGGFSYNEQFF. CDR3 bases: TGCGCCAGCAGCTTCGGAGGGTTCTCCTACAATGAGCAGTTCTTC.

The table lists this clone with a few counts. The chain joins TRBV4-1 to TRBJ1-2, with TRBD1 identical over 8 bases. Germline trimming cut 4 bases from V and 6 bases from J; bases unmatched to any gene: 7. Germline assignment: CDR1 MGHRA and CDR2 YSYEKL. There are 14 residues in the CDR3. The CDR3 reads CASSPGQGRDGYTF. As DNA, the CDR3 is TGCGCCAGCAGCCCCGGACAGGGACGAGATGGCTACACCTTC.

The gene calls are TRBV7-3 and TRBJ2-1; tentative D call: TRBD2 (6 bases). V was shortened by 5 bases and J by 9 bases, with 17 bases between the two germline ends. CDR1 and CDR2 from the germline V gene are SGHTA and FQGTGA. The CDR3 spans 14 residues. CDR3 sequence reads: CASSLDGLISEQFF. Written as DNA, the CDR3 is TGTGCCAGCAGCCTGGACGGACTAATCAGTGAGCAGTTCTTC.

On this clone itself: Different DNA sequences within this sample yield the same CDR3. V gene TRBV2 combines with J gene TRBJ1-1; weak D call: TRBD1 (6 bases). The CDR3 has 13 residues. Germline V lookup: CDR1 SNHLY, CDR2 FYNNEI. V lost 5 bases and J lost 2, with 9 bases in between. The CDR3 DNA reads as TGTGCCAGCAGTTCGGACAGAAACACTGAAGCTTTCTTT. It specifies CASSSDRNTEAFF. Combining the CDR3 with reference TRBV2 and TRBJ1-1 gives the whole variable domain EPEVTQTPSHQVTQMGQEVILRCVPISNHLYFYWYRQILGQKVEFLVSFYNNEISEKSEIFDDQFSVERPDGSNFTLKIRSTKLEDSAMYFCASSSDRNTEAFFGQGTRLTVV.

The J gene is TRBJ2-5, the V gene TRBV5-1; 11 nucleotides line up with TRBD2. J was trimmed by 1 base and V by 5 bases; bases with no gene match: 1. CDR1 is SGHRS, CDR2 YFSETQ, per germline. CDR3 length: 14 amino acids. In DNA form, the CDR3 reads TGCGCCAGCAGACTAGCGGGAGTCCAAGAGACCCAGTACTTC. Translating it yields CASRLAGVQETQYF.

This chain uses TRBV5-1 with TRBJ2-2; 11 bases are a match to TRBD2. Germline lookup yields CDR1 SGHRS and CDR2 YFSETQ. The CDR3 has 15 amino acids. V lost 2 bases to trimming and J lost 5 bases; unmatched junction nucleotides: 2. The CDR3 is CASSFTSGGTGELFF. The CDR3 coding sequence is TGCGCCAGCAGCTTTACTAGCGGGGGAACCGGGGAGCTGTTTTTT.

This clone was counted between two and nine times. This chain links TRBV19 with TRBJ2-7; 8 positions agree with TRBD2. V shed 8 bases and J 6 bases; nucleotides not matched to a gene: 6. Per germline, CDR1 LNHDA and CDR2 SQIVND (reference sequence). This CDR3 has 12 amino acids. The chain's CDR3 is CASGGSGTEQYF. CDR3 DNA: TGTGCCAGTGGGGGTAGCGGGACCGAGCAGTACTTC.

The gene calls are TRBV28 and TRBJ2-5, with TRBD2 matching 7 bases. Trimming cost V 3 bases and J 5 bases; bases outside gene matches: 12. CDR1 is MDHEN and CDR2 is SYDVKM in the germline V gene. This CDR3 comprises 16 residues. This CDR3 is CASSFPLREYRETQYF. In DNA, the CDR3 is TGTGCCAGCAGTTTTCCCTTGCGGGAGTATCGGGAGACCCAGTACTTC. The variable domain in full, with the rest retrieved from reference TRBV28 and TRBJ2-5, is DVKVTQSSRYLVKRTGEKVFLECVQDMDHENMFWYRQDPGLGLRLIYFSYDVKMKEKGDIPEGYSVSREKKERFSLILESASTNQTSMYLCASSFPLREYRETQYFGPGTRLLVL.

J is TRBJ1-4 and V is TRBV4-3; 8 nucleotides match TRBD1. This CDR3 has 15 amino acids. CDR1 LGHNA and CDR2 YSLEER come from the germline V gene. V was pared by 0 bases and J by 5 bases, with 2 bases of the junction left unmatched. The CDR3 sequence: CASSQEGQANEKLFF. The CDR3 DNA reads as TGCGCCAGCAGCCAAGAGGGACAGGCCAATGAAAAACTGTTTTTT.

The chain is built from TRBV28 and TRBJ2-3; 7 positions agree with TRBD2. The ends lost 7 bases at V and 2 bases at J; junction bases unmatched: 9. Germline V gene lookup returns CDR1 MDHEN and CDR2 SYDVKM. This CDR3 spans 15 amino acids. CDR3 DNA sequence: TGTGCCAGCATGCGGGCTAGCGGTAACACAGATACGCAGTATTTT. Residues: CASMRASGNTDTQYF.

The CDR3 is CASSELVTAGGQFF. CDR3 bases: TGTGCCAGCAGTGAATTGGTGACAGCCGGTGGGCAGTTCTTC. The chain employs TRBV6-1 and TRBJ2-1; possible D gene TRBD1, 5 bases. The germline V gene has CDR1 MNHNS and CDR2 SASEGT. V was trimmed by 2 bases and J by 12 bases, leaving 17 bases between them. This CDR3 has 14 residues.

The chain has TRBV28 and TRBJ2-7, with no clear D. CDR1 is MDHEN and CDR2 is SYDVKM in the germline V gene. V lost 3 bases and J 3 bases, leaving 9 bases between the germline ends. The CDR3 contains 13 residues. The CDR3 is CASSFDRVYEQYF. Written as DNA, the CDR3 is TGTGCCAGCAGTTTCGACCGGGTCTACGAGCAGTACTTC.